These T cell receptor beta chains were read from a single sample in a study of blood T cell repertoires in COVID-19. Assay: immunoSEQ multiplex PCR; the TCRdb copy retains only in-frame clones and omits some. Altogether 490,000 or so clones are present, less than 90% being singletons, with the ten largest covering roughly 8%. Sequenced input: PBMCs or T cells enriched from blood (not recorded which). These receptors came from a woman aged 60-75 years who had recovered from COVID-19. CDR3s include the opening cysteine and the closing phenylalanine or tryptophan. The D gene is left open where the match is weak. The listing skips clone size in some rows; elsewhere it reads once, few, many or a size class.

>NA|TRBJ2-2|TRBV11-2|TRBD1|15
TGTGCCAGCAGCTTCGGACAGGCCAACACCGGGGAGCTGTTTTTT
CASSFGQANTGELFF
>NA|TRBJ1-2|TRBV28|TRBD1|12
TGTGCCAGCAGTCTACGACAGGGGCTAGACACCTTC
CASSLRQGLDTF
>NA|TRBJ2-1|TRBV4-2|TRBD2|16
TGTGCCAGCAGCCAAGAGCTGGCGGGGGGGTACAATGAGCAGTTCTTC
CASSQELAGGYNEQFF
>NA|TRBJ1-1|TRBV10-3|NA|14
TGTGCCATCAGGATCTCAGGGGCTCTAACTGAAGCTTTCTTT
CAIRISGALTEAFF
>NA|TRBJ1-5|TRBV24-1|NA|13
TGTGCCACCAGCCAAACAGGGACTCAGCCCCAGCATTTT
CATSQTGTQPQHF
>NA|TRBJ2-5|TRBV2|TRBD2|19
TGTGCCAGCAGCAAAACACACGGGACTAGCGGGGGACCGGGAGAGACCCAGTACTTC
CASSKTHGTSGGPGETQYF
>few|TRBJ1-6|TRBV10-3|NA|13
TGTGCCATCACACAGGGCGATAATTCACCCCTCCACTTT
CAITQGDNSPLHF
>NA|TRBJ1-1|TRBV6-5|NA|15
TGTGCCAGCAGTTACCATCCTACAGCGAACACTGAAGCTTTCTTT
CASSYHPTANTEAFF
>NA|TRBJ2-1|TRBV2|TRBD1|14
TGTGCCAACAGACAGGGGGGACCCTGGGATGAGCAGTTCTTC
CANRQGGPWDEQFF
>NA|TRBJ1-5|TRBV9|NA|16
TGTGCCAGCACCTTTGACAGCGTTGGTGGCAATCAGCCCCAGCATTTT
CASTFDSVGGNQPQHF
>NA|TRBJ2-3|TRBV30|TRBD1|15
TGTGCCTGGAGTGTACTACAGGGGAGCACAGATACGCAGTATTTT
CAWSVLQGSTDTQYF
>NA|TRBJ2-3|TRBV5-4|NA|12
TGTGCCAGCAGCTCCGGCACAGATACGCAGTATTTT
CASSSGTDTQYF
>NA|TRBJ2-1|TRBV7-2|TRBD2|16
TGTGCCAGCAGCTTTCGGGCGGGGGGAATCTACAATGAGCAGTTCTTC
CASSFRAGGIYNEQFF
>NA|TRBJ1-2|TRBV4-1|TRBD1|17
TGCGCCAGCAGCCAAGAGGCACAGGGGATACCGGCCTATGGCTACACCTTC
CASSQEAQGIPAYGYTF
>NA|TRBJ2-1|TRBV3-1/TRBV3-2|TRBD2|15
TGTGCCAGCAGCCGGACTAGCGGGGGGGAAAATGAGCAGTTCTTC
CASSRTSGGENEQFF
>NA|TRBJ2-4|TRBV24-1|NA|19
TGTGCCACCAGTGATCGTCGGGTTGCGTCCCCAGGGGCCCAAAACATTCAGTACTTC
CATSDRRVASPGAQNIQYF
>NA|TRBJ1-2|TRBV7-8|TRBD1|15
TGTGCCAGCAGCTTAGCTAGACAGGGTAACTATGGCTACACCTTC
CASSLARQGNYGYTF
>NA|TRBJ1-5|TRBV10-2|NA|16
TGCGCCAGCAGTGAGACCTTAGATGCTGGTGATCAGCCCCAGCATTTT
CASSETLDAGDQPQHF
>NA|TRBJ2-1|TRBV5-4|TRBD2|15
TGTGCCAGCACCGAGCGGGGGGGCTTCTACAATGAGCAGTTCTTC
CASTERGGFYNEQFF